These 21 T cell receptor beta chains were sequenced from one sample in a study of control samples from healthy donors and cancer patients. Assay used: immunoSEQ multiplex PCR; TCRdb lists only in-frame clones, some missing. The repertoire includes 100,000 to 150,000 clones, more than 80% of them detected once, and around 2.5% sits in the top ten. Sequencing used blood. Every receptor here comes from a middle-aged man in good health.

The chain joins TRBV7-8 to TRBJ1-3, with D unresolved. Germline V lookup: CDR1 SGHVS, CDR2 FQNEAQ. V was trimmed by 1 base and J by 4 bases, leaving 14 bases between them. The CDR3 spans 16 residues. In DNA, the CDR3 is TGTGCCAGCAGCTTAGAGGTCGGACCGGCGGGAAACACCATATATTTT. Protein product: CASSLEVGPAGNTIYF.

This rearrangement joins TRBV5-1 to TRBJ2-1; 7 nucleotides line up with TRBD1. CDR1 is SGHRS, CDR2 YFSETQ, per germline. Losses at the gene ends were 4 bases for V and 5 bases for J; bases not matched to a gene: 12. This CDR3 spans 16 amino acids. The DNA for the CDR3 is TGCGCCAGCAGCCCCCTAACAGGGGTTTCTAACAATGAGCAGTTCTTC. This gives the protein CASSPLTGVSNNEQFF.

The CDR3 sequence is CASSLVTGGTEAFF. As DNA, the CDR3 is TGCGCCAGCAGCTTGGTGACAGGGGGCACTGAAGCTTTCTTT. The rearrangement joins TRBV5-1 to TRBJ1-1, with 9 bases lining up with TRBD1. CDR1 is SGHRS and CDR2 is YFSETQ in the germline V gene. The V gene end was trimmed by 0 bases and the J gene end by 4 bases; junction bases not matched to a gene: 1. This CDR3 comprises 14 residues.

The count of this clone is one. This chain uses TRBV5-1 with TRBJ1-2; D unresolved. Looked up from germline, CDR1 is SGHRS and CDR2 is YFSETQ. The V and J ends lost 3 bases and 0 bases respectively, with 12 bases between them. The CDR3 loop spans 15 amino acids. In DNA form, the CDR3 reads TGCGCCAGCAGCTATTCCCCGGCTGCTAACTATGGCTACACCTTC. Its translation is CASSYSPAANYGYTF.

This clone was seen once. As DNA, the CDR3 is TGCGCCAGCAGCTTGTGGTCGCAGGGGCTGACTAATGAAAAACTGTTTTTT. Protein: CASSLWSQGLTNEKLFF. The chain is built from TRBV5-1 and TRBJ1-4; D may be TRBD1 (6 bases). Per the germline V gene, CDR1 is SGHRS and CDR2 is YFSETQ. V lost 1 base to trimming and J lost 2 bases, with 15 bases between them. The CDR3 consists of 17 residues.

The DNA of the CDR3 is TGTGCCAGCAGCGTAGCGGGGACCTACGAGCAGTACTTC. As protein: CASSVAGTYEQYF. The rearrangement uses TRBV12-3 or TRBV12-4 and TRBJ2-7; 8 bases agree with TRBD2. This CDR3 is 13 amino acids long. V was clipped by 6 bases and J by 2 bases; unmatched bases: 3.

The chain carries TRBV6-6 and TRBJ1-1; D is unclear. Germline V lookup: CDR1 MNHNY, CDR2 SVGAGI (reference sequence). Trimming pared 10 bases from V and 0 bases from J, leaving 6 bases between. The CDR3 totals 11 residues. CDR3 DNA: TGTGCCATCAAACTGAACACTGAAGCTTTCTTT. Its protein product is CAIKLNTEAFF.

The chain joins TRBV5-4 to TRBJ2-1, with TRBD1 matching 7 bases. Germline CDR1 and CDR2: SGHNT and YYREEE (reference sequence). The V gene end was trimmed by 4 bases and the J gene end by 6 bases; junction bases not matched to a gene: 7. This CDR3 is 14 amino acids long. The CDR3 protein is CASSEGQLPNEQFF. CDR3 DNA sequence: TGTGCCAGCAGCGAGGGACAGCTCCCCAATGAGCAGTTCTTC. Filled out from reference TRBV5-4 and TRBJ2-1, the complete variable domain reads ETGVTQSPTHLIKTRGQQVTLRCSSQSGHNTVSWYQQALGQGPQFIFQYYREEENGRGNFPPRFSGLQFPNYSSELNVNALELDDSALYLCASSEGQLPNEQFFGPGTRLTVL.

The chain combines TRBV6-5 with TRBJ2-7, with 11 bases matching TRBD1. Per germline, CDR1 MNHEY and CDR2 SVGAGI. J was trimmed by 4 bases and V by 3 bases; bases with no gene match: 5. The CDR3 is 15 residues long. CDR3 loop: CASSYTGQGDYEQYF. DNA for the CDR3: TGTGCCAGCAGTTATACGGGACAGGGGGATTACGAGCAGTACTTC.

The chain is built from TRBV2 and TRBJ2-2; 7 bases match TRBD1. This CDR3 is built from 13 residues. V gave up 8 bases and J gave up 5 bases; unmatched junction bases: 5. CDR1 is SNHLY, CDR2 FYNNEI, per germline. The CDR3 reads CASEQQGTGELFF. The CDR3 nucleotides read TGTGCCAGCGAACAACAGGGGACCGGGGAGCTGTTTTTT.

The chain has TRBV27 and TRBJ2-3; 9 bases map to TRBD2. This CDR3 is 19 amino acids long. CDR1 and CDR2 (germline): MNHEY, SMNVEV (reference sequence). Losses at the gene ends were 5 bases for V and 0 bases for J; bases not matched to a gene: 15. The CDR3 spells CASSVKLAGGRSSTDTQYF. DNA for the CDR3: TGTGCCAGCAGTGTCAAACTTGCGGGGGGGCGTTCGAGCACAGATACGCAGTATTTT.

This chain joins TRBV9 and TRBJ1-2; tentative D call: TRBD1 (5 bases). Trimming removed 4 bases from V and 0 bases from J, with 16 bases in between. The CDR3 totals 16 residues. Germline CDR1 is SGDLS and CDR2 is YYNGEE. CDR3 in amino acids: CASSHDHRRPNYGYTF. The CDR3 region has the DNA TGTGCCAGCAGCCATGATCACAGGAGGCCTAACTATGGCTACACCTTC.

V gene TRBV10-1 combines with J gene TRBJ2-7; TRBD1 is a possible D gene (6 bases). Germline V gives CDR1 WNHNN, CDR2 SYGVQD (reference sequence). Between the trimmed V and J ends, which lost 4 bases and 5 bases, there was a span of 12 bases. This CDR3 is built from 13 residues. CDR3 sequence: CASSAGVIDEQYF. The CDR3 coding sequence is TGCGCCAGCAGTGCAGGGGTCATCGACGAGCAGTACTTC.

This clone was detected only once. CDR3 residues: CASSLGLAVSYNEQFF. The DNA for the CDR3 is TGTGCCAGCAGCTTAGGCCTAGCGGTCTCCTACAATGAGCAGTTCTTC. This chain joins TRBV13 and TRBJ2-1, with 7 bases aligning to TRBD2. This CDR3 region has 16 residues. J lost 0 bases, V lost 0 bases, and 2 bases had no gene match. CDR1 and CDR2 from the germline V gene are PRHDT and FYEKMQ (reference sequence).

This clone is classed as medium-sized. This chain connects TRBV2 to TRBJ1-1; D remains unclear. The CDR3 runs 14 residues. V lost 4 bases and J 3 bases, leaving 12 bases between the germline ends. Germline CDR1 is SNHLY and CDR2 is FYNNEI. CDR3 protein: CASSVKSDYTEAFF. The CDR3 nucleotides read TGTGCCAGCAGTGTAAAGTCAGACTACACTGAAGCTTTCTTT.

This rearrangement joins TRBV5-6 to TRBJ1-3; perhaps TRBD1 as D (5 bases). The V gene lost 1 base and the J gene lost 2 bases, with 13 bases spanning the gap. The CDR3 has 16 residues. Germline assignment: CDR1 SGHDT and CDR2 YYEEEE. The CDR3 sequence is CASSLLVQDPGNTIYF. The CDR3 DNA is TGTGCCAGCAGCTTGTTAGTACAGGATCCTGGAAACACCATATATTTT.

The chain recombines TRBV5-1 with TRBJ1-1, with D hard to call. Deletions cut 4 bases from V and 0 bases from J, with 13 bases between. The CDR3 totals 15 residues. In germline, CDR1 is SGHRS, CDR2 YFSETQ. CDR3 DNA sequence: TGCGCCAGCAGCCCCGAGCCGGAGCTGAACACTGAAGCTTTCTTT. This translates into CASSPEPELNTEAFF.

The chain joins TRBV7-9 to TRBJ2-7; D possibly matches TRBD1 or TRBD2 (5 bases each). Trimming stripped 1 base from V and 5 bases from J, with 12 bases between. The CDR3 sequence is 14 residues long. CDR1 is SEHNR and CDR2 is FQNEAQ in the germline V gene (reference sequence). The CDR3 DNA is TGTGCCAGCAGCTTAGGTAGACGGGACGACGAGCAGTACTTC. Translation: CASSLGRRDDEQYF.

The chain recombines TRBV7-3 with TRBJ1-2; 8 nucleotides agree with TRBD1. V dropped 5 bases and J dropped 6; count of bases not matched to a gene: 2. This CDR3 region has 12 residues. CDR1 is SGHTA and CDR2 is FQGTGA in the germline V gene. The CDR3 DNA reads TGTGCCAGCAGCGACAGGGGAGATGGCTACACCTTC. Amino acids: CASSDRGDGYTF. The whole variable domain, remainder taken from reference TRBV7-3 and TRBJ1-2, is GAGVSQTPSNKVTEKGKYVELRCDPISGHTALYWYRQSLGQGPEFLIYFQGTGAADDSGLPNDRFFAVRPEGSVSTLKIQRTERGDSAVYLCASSDRGDGYTFGSGTRLTVV.

As to this clone: Other DNA sequences of this sample code for an identical CDR3. This rearrangement joins TRBV21-1 to TRBJ2-7; the D call of TRBD2 is as the table states it, not checked on the DNA. TRBV21-1 is deemed a pseudogene. The CDR3 runs to 23 residues. This CDR3 is CASSRGRVRAGVSQGKSGYEQYF. CDR3 bases: TGTGCCAGCAGCCGAGGGAGGGTGCGGGCCGGGGTCTCCCAAGGGAAATCGGGCTACGAGCAGTACTTC.

The chain recombines TRBV7-3 with TRBJ2-3, with D possibly TRBD2 on 5 matching bases. Germline loops: CDR1 SGHTA, CDR2 FQGTGA. Trimming left V 5 bases short and J 5 bases short, with 5 bases between. The CDR3 runs 11 residues. The CDR3 is CASSAGDTQYF. DNA of the CDR3: TGTGCCAGCAGCGCGGGAGATACGCAGTATTTT.